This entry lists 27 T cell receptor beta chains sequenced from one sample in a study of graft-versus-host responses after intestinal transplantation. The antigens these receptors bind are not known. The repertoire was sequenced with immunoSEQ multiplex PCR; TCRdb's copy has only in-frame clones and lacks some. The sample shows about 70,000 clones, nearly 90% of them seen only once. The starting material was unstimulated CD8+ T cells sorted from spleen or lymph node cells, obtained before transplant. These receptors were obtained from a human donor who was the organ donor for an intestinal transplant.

The CDR3: CASSQDRVTLTKNIQYF. As DNA, the CDR3 is TGTGCCAGCAGTCAGGACAGGGTTACCCTTACCAAAAACATTCAGTACTTC. The chain recombines TRBV27 with TRBJ2-4; 8 bases line up with TRBD1. The CDR3 runs 17 residues. CDR1 is MNHEY, CDR2 SMNVEV, per germline (reference sequence). V trimming: 5 bases; J trimming: 2 bases; junction bases outside the gene matches: 11.

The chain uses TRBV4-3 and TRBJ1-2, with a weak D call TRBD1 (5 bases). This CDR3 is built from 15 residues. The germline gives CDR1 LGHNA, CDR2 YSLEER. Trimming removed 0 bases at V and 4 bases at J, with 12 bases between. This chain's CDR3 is CASSQDRGLFYGYTF. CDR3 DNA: TGCGCCAGCAGCCAAGATAGGGGACTCTTCTATGGCTACACCTTC.

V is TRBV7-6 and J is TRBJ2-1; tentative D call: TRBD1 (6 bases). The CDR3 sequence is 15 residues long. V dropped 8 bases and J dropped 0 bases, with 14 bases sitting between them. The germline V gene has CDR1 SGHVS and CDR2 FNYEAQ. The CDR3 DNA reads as TGTGCCAGCTCCGAAGGGGGTTCCTCCTACAATGAGCAGTTCTTC. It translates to CASSEGGSSYNEQFF.

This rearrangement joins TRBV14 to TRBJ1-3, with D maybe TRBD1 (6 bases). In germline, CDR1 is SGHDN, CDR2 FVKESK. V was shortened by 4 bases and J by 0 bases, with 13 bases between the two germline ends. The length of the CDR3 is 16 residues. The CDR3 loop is CASSPIGQISGNTIYF. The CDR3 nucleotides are TGTGCCAGCAGCCCCATAGGACAGATCTCTGGAAACACCATATATTTT.

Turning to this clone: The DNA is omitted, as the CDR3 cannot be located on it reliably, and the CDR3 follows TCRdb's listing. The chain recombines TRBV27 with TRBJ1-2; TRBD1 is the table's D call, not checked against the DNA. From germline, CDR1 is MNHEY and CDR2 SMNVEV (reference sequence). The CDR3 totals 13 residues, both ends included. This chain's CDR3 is CASSFGEGAGYTF.

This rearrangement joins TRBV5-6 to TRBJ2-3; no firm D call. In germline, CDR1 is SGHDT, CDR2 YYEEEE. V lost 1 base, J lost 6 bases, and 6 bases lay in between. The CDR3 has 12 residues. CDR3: CASSLLGDTQYF. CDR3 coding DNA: TGTGCCAGCAGCTTGCTCGGGGATACGCAGTATTTT.

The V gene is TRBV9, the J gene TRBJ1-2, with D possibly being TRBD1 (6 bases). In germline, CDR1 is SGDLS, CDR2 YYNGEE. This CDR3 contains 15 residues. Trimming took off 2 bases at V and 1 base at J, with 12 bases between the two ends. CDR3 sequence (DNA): TGTGCCAGCAGCGTGAGACAGGAGCTTAACTATGGCTACACCTTC. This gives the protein CASSVRQELNYGYTF.

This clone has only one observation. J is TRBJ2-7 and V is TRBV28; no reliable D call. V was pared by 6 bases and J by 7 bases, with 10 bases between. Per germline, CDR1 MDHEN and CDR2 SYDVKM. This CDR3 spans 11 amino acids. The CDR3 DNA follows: TGTGCCAGCAGCCGATCATGGGAGCAGTACGTC. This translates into CASSRSWEQYV.

The CDR3 sequence: CASSTYDGGGTDTQYF. The CDR3 bases are TGTGCCAGTAGTACCTACGACGGGGGGGGCACAGATACGCAGTATTTT. This chain links TRBV19 with TRBJ2-3; 8 positions agree with TRBD2. V was clipped by 4 bases and J by 1 base; unmatched bases: 7. The length of the CDR3 is 16 residues. The V gene's germline CDR1 is LNHDA and CDR2 SQIVND (reference sequence).

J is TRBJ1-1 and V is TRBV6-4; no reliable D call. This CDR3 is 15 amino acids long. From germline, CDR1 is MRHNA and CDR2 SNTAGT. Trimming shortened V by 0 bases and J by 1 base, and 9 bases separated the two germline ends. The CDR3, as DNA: TGTGCCAGCAGTGACTCGAGGGTTGAGAACACTGAAGCTTTCTTT. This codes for CASSDSRVENTEAFF.

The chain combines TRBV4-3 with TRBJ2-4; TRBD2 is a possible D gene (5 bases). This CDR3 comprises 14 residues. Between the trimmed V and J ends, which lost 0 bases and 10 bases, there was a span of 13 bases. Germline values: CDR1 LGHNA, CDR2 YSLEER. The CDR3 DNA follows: TGCGCCAGCAGCCAAGATTGGACTGGGGAAATTCAGTACTTC. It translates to CASSQDWTGEIQYF.

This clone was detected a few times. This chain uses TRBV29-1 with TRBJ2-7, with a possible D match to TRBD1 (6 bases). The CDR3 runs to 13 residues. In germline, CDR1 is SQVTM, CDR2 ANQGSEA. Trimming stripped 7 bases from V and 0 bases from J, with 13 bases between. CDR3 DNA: TGCAGCGCATCGCAGGGGAGCTCCTACGAGCAGTACGTC. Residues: CSASQGSSYEQYV.

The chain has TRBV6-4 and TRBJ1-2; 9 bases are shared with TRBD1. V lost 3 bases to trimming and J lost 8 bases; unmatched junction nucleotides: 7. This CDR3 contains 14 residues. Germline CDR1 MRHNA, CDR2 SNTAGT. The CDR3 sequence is CASSETWDRDGYTF. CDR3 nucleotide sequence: TGTGCCAGCAGTGAGACCTGGGACAGGGACGGCTACACCTTC.

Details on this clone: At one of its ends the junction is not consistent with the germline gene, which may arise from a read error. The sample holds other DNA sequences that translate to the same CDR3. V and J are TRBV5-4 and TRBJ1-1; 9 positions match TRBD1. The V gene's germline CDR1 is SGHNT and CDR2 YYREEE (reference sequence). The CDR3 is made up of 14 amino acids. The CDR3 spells CASTRTGANTEAFF. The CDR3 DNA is TGTGCCAGCACCCGGACAGGGGCGAACACTGAGGCTTTCTTT.

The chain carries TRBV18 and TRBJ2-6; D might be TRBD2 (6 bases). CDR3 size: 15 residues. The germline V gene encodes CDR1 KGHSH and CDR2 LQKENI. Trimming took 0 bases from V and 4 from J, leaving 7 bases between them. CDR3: CASSPPGRGANVLTF. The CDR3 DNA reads TGTGCCAGCTCACCACCGGGGAGGGGGGCCAACGTCCTGACTTTC.

CDR3 loop: CASSQVAQGGTEAFF. CDR3 DNA: TGTGCCAGCAGCCAAGTCGCCCAGGGTGGCACTGAAGCTTTCTTT. The chain links TRBV4-2 to TRBJ1-1; D may be TRBD1 (5 bases). V shed 1 base and J shed 4 bases, with 13 bases lying between them. Germline V gene lookup returns CDR1 LGHNA and CDR2 YNFKEQ. The CDR3 has 15 amino acids.

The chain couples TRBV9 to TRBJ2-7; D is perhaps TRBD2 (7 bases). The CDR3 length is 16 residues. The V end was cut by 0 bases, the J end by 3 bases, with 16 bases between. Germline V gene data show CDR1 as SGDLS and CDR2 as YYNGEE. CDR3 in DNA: TGTGCCAGCAGCGTAGAGGGGAGGGGGACATTCTACGAGCAGTACGTC. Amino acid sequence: CASSVEGRGTFYEQYV.

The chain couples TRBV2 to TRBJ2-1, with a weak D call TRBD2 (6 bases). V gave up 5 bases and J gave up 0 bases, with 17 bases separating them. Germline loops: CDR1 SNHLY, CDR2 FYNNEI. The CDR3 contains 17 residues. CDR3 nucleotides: TGTGCCAGCAGTTCACGTAGGGACTGGAGCTCCTACAATGAGCAGTTCTTC. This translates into CASSSRRDWSSYNEQFF.

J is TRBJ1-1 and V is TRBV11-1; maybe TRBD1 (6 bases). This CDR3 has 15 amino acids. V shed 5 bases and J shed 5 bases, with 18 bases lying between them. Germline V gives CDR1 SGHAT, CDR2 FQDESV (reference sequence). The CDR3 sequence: CASSDLQGLLTEAFF. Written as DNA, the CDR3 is TGTGCCAGCAGCGATTTGCAGGGGTTGTTGACTGAAGCTTTCTTT. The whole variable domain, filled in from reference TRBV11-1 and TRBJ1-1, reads EAEVAQSPRYKITEKSQAVAFWCDPISGHATLYWYRQILGQGPELLVQFQDESVVDDSQLPKDRFSAERLKGVDSTLKIQPAELGDSAMYLCASSDLQGLLTEAFFGQGTRLTVV.

This chain's CDR3 is CASSIPGTRVETQYF. CDR3 DNA sequence: TGTGCCAGCAGCATACCGGGGACAAGAGTGGAGACCCAGTACTTC. The chain links TRBV7-8 to TRBJ2-5, with D perhaps matching TRBD1 (6 bases). V was shortened by 5 bases and J by 5 bases, with 18 bases between the two germline ends. Germline V gene sequence: CDR1 SGHVS, CDR2 FQNEAQ. The CDR3 runs 15 residues.

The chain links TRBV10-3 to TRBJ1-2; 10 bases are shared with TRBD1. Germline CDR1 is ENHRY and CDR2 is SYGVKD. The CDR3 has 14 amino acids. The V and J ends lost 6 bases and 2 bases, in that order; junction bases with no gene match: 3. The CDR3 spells CAISSGQGNYGYTF. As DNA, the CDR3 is TGTGCCATCAGCTCGGGACAGGGGAACTATGGCTACACCTTC.

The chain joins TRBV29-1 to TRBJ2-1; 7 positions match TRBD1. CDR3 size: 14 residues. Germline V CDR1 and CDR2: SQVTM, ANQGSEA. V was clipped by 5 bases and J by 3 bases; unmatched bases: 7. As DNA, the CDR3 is TGCAGCGTTTTTGACAGGGAACACTACAATGAGCAGTTCTTC. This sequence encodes CSVFDREHYNEQFF.

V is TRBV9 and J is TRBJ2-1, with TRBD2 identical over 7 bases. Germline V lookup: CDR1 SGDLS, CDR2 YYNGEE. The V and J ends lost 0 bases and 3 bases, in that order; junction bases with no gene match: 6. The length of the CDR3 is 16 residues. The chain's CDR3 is CASSVEQRGYYNEQFF. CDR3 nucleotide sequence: TGTGCCAGCAGCGTAGAGCAGCGGGGCTACTACAATGAGCAGTTCTTC.

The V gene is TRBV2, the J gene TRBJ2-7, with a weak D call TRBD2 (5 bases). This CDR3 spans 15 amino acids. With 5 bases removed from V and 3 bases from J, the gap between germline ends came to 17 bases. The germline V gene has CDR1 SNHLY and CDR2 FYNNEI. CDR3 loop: CASSKMGEIYYEQYV. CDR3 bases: TGTGCCAGCAGTAAGATGGGAGAGATATACTACGAGCAGTACGTC.

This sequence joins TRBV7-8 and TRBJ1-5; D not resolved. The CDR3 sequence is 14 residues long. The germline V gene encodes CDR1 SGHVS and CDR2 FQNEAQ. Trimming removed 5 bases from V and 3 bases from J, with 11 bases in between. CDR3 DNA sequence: TGTGCCAGCAGCGTCTCAGGTGTCAATCAGCCCCAGCATTTT. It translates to CASSVSGVNQPQHF.

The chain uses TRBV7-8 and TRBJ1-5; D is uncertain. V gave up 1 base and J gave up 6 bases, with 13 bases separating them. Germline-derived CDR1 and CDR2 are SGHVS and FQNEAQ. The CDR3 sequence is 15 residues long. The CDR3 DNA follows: TGTGCCAGCAGCTTAGTCACGGGAGGAGGTCAGCCCCAGCATTTT. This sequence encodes CASSLVTGGGQPQHF.

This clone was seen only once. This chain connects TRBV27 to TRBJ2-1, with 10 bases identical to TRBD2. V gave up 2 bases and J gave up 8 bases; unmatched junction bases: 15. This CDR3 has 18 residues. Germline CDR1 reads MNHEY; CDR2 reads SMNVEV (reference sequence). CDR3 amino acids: CASSLTGRWLAGVYEQFF. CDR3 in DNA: TGTGCCAGCAGTTTAACGGGCAGGTGGCTAGCGGGGGTCTATGAGCAGTTCTTC.